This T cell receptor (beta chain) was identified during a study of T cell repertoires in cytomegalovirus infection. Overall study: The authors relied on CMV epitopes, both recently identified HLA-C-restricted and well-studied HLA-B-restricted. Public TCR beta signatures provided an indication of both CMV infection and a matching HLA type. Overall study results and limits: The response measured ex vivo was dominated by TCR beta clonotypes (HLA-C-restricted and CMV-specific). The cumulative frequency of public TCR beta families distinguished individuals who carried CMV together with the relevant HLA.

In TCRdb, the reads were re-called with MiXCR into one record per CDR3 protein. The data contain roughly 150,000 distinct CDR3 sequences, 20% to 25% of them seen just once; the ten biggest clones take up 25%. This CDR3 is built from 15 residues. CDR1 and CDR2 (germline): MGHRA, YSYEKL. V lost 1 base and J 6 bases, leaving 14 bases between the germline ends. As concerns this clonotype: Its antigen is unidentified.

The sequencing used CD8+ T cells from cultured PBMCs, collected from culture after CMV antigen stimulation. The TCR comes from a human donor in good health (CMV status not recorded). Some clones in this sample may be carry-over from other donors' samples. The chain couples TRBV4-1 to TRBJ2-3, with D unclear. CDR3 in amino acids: CASSQGGVGLDTQYF. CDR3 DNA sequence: TGCGCCAGCAGCCAAGGTGGGGTTGGTTTGGATACGCAGTATTTT.